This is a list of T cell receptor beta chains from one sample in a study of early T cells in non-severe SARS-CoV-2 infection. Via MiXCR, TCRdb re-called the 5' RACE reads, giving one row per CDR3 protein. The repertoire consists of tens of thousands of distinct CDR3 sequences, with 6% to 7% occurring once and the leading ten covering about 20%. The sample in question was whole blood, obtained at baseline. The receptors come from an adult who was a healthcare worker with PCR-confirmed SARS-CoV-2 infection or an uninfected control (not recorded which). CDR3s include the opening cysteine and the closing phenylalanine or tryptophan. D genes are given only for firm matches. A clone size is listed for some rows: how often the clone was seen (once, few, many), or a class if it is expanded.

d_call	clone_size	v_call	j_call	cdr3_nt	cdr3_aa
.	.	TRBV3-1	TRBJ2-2	TGTGCCAGCAGCCCCCGGACACACACCGGGGAGCTGTTTTTT	CASSPRTHTGELFF
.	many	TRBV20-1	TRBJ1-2	TGCAGTGCTAGCCCCAGTCCCCTTGCCCATGGCTACACCTTC	CSASPSPLAHGYTF
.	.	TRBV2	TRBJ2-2	TGTGCCAGCAGTGAAGGGGTTGTCACCGGGGAGCTGTTTTTT	CASSEGVVTGELFF
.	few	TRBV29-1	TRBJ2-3	TGCAGCGTTGAGGCACTCGCGAACTCCCTCACAGATACGCAGTATTTT	CSVEALANSLTDTQYF
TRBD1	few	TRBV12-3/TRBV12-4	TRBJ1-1	TGTGCCAGCAGTCTCCACAGGGGGCAGGGAGCTTTCTTT	CASSLHRGQGAFF
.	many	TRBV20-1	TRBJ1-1	TGCAGTGCCGACCCGGGAACCAACACTGAAGCTTTCTTT	CSADPGTNTEAFF
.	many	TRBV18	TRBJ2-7	TGTGCCAGCTCACCATTGAACAGGCCCTACGAGCAGTACTTC	CASSPLNRPYEQYF
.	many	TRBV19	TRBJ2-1	TGTGCCAGTAGTATAACAGTTTACAATGAGCAGTTCTTC	CASSITVYNEQFF
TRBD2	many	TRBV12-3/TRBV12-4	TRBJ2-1	TGTGCCACCAGGACTAGCGGGAGGTACAATGAGCAGTTCTTC	CATRTSGRYNEQFF
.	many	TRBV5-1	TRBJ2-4	TGCGCCAGCAGCTTTCAGGGGGAGGTAACCAAAAACATTCAGTACTTC	CASSFQGEVTKNIQYF
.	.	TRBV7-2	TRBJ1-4	TGTGCCAGCAGCTTAAGCGGGGCCGATGAAAAACTGTTTTTT	CASSLSGADEKLFF
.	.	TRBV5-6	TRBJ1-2	TGTGCCAGCAGCTCAGTACAGGCGCGGGGAGGCTACACCTTC	CASSSVQARGGYTF
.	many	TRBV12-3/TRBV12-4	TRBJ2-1	TGTGCCAGCAGAGATTATTCAACCAATGAGCAGTTCTTC	CASRDYSTNEQFF
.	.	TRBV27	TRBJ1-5	TGTGCCAGCAGTTTCATCGGGCAGCCCCAGCATTTT	CASSFIGQPQHF
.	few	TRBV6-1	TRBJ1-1	TGTGCCAGCAGATGGGGGAACACTGAAGCTTTCTTT	CASRWGNTEAFF
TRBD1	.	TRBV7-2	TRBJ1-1	TGTGCCAGCGGAGGGGGCGAAGGCACTGAAGCTTTCTTT	CASGGGEGTEAFF